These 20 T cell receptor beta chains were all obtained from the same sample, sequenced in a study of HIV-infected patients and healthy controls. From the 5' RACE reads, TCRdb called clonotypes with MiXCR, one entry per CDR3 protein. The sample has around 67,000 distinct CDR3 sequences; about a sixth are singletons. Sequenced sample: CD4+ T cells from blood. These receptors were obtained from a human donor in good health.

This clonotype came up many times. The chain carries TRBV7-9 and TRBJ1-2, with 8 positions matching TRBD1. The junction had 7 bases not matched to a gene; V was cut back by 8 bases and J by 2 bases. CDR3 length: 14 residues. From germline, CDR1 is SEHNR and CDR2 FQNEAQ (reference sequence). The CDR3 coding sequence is TGTGCCAGCGGACGACAGGGGTCGAACTATGGCTACACCTTC. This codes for CASGRQGSNYGYTF.

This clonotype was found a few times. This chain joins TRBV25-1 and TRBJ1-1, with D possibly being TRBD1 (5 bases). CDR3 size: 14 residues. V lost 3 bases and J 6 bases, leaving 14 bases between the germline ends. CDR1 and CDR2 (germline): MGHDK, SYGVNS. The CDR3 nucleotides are TGTGCCAGCAGTGAGGGGCGGAAAAGCGCTGAAGCTTTCTTT. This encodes CASSEGRKSAEAFF.

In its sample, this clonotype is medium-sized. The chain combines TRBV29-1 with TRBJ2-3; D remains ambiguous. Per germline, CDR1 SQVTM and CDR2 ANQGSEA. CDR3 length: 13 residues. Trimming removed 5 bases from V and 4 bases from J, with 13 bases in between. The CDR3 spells CSVRGRLADTQYF. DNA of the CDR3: TGCAGCGTTCGTGGAAGGTTGGCAGATACGCAGTATTTT.

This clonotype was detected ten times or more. In nucleotides, the CDR3 is TGCAGCGTTGCTGGGGGGTTCGATCAGCCCCAGCATTTT. Its translation: CSVAGGFDQPQHF. The chain combines TRBV29-1 with TRBJ1-5, with D possibly TRBD1 on 5 matching bases. The CDR3 length is 13 residues. The V gene's germline CDR1 is SQVTM and CDR2 ANQGSEA. V gave up 4 bases and J gave up 5 bases, with 12 bases separating them.

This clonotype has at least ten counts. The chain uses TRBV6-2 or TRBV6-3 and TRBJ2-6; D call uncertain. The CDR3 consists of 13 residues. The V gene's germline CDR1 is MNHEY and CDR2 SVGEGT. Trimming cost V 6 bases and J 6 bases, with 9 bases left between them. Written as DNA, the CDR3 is TGTGCCAGCAGCCTCTCCGCGGCCAACGTCCTGACTTTC. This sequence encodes CASSLSAANVLTF.

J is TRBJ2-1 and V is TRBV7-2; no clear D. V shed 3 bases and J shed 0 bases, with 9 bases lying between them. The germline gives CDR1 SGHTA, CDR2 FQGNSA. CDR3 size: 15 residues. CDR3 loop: CASSLRLPSYNEQFF. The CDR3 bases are TGTGCCAGCAGCTTGCGACTCCCCTCCTACAATGAGCAGTTCTTC.

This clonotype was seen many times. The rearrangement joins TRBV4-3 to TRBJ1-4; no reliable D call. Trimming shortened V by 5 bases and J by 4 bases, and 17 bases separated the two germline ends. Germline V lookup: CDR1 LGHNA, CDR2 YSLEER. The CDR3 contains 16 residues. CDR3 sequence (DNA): TGCGCCAGCAGCTCCCTTACCGGGCAGGTTAATGAAAAACTGTTTTTT. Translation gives CASSSLTGQVNEKLFF.

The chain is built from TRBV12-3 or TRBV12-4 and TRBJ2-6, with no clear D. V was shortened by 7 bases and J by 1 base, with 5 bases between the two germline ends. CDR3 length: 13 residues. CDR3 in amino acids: CASMWSGANVLTF. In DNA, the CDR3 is TGTGCCAGCATGTGGTCTGGGGCCAACGTCCTGACTTTC.

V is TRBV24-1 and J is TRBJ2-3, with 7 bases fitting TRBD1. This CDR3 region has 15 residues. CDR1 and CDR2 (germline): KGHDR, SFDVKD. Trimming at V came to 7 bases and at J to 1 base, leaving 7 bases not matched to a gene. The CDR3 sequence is CATSAPQGGTDTQYF. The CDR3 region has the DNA TGTGCCACCAGCGCTCCCCAGGGGGGCACAGATACGCAGTATTTT.

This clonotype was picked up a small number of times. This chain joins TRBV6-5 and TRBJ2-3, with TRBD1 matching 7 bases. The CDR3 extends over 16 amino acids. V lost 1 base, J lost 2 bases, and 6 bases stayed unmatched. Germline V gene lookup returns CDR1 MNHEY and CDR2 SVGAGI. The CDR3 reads CASSYYRTGATDTQYF. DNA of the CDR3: TGTGCCAGCAGTTACTACCGGACAGGAGCCACAGATACGCAGTATTTT.

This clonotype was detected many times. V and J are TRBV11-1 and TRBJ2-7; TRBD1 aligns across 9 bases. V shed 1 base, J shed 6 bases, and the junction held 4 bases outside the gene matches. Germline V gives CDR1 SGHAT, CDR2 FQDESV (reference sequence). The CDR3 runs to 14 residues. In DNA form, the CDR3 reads TGTGCCAGCAGCTTAGACAGGGGGCTCTCCGAGCAGTACTTC. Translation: CASSLDRGLSEQYF.

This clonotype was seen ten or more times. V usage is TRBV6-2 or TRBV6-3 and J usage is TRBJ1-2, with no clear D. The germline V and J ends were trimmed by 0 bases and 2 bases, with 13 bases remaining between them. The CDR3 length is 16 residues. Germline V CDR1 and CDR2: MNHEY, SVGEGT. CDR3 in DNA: TGTGCCAGCAGTTACTCTGCTAGGGATCCGAACTATGGCTACACCTTC. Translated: CASSYSARDPNYGYTF.

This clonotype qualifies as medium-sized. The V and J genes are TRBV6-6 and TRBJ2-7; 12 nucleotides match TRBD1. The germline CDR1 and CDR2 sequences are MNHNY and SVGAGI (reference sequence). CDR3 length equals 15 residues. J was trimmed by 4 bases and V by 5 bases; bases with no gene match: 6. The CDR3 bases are TGTGCCAGCAGTCGCCGGGACAGGGGGCCTTACGAGCAGTACTTC. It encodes CASSRRDRGPYEQYF.

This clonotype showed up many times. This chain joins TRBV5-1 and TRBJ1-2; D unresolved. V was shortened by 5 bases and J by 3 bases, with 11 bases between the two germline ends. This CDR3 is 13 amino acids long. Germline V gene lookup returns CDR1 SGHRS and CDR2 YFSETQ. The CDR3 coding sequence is TGCGCCAGCAGTCAAGACGGAGACTATGGCTACACCTTC. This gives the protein CASSQDGDYGYTF.

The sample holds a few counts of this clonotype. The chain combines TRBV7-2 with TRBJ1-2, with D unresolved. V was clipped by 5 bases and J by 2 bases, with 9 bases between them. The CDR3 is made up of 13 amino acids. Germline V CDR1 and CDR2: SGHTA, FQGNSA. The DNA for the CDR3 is TGTGCCAGCAGCCAACAACTCAACTATGGCTACACCTTC. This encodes CASSQQLNYGYTF.

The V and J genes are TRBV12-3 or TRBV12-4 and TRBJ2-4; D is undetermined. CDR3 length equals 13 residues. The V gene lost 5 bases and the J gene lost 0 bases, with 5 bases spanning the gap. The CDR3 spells CASSPLAKNIQYF. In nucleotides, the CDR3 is TGTGCCAGCAGTCCGTTAGCCAAAAACATTCAGTACTTC.

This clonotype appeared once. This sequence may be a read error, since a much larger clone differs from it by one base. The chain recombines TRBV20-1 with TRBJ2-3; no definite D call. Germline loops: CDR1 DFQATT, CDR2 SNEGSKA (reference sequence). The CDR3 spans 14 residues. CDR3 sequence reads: CSAKSPTYTDTQNF. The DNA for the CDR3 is TGCAGTGCTAAAAGCCCTACCTACACAGATACGCAGAATTTT.

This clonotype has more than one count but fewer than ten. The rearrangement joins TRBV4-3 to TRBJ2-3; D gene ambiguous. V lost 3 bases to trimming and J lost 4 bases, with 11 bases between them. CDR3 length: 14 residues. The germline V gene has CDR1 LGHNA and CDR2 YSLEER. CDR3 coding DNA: TGCGCCAGCAGCCAGGCTTCATTCGCAGATACGCAGTATTTT. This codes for CASSQASFADTQYF.

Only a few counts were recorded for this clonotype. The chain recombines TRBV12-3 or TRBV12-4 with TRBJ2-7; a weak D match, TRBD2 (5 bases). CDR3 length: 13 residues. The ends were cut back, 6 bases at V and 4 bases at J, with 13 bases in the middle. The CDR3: CASSPTRVYEQYF. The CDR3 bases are TGTGCCAGCAGCCCAACGCGGGTTTACGAGCAGTACTTC.

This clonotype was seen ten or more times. Here the CDR3 reads CASRPQQGPTDTQYF. CDR3 nucleotide sequence: TGTGCCAGCAGACCTCAACAGGGGCCCACAGATACGCAGTATTTT. The V and J genes are TRBV2 and TRBJ2-3; TRBD1 agrees at 7 bases. Germline V lookup: CDR1 SNHLY, CDR2 FYNNEI. CDR3 size: 15 residues. Trimming took 6 bases from V and 2 from J; bases not matched to a gene: 8.